Listed here are 9 T cell receptor beta chains from one sample, sequenced in a study of T cells in Graves' hyperthyroidism and ophthalmopathy. The source material, RNA transcripts, was used to amplify TCR beta CDR3 regions. First-round RT-PCR of the TCR CDR3 relied on the HTBI primer set. From the multiplex PCR reads, TCRdb called clonotypes with MiXCR, one entry per CDR3 protein. This sample has fewer than 600,000 distinct CDR3 sequences, with 13% to 15% found just once. Sample: blood. The receptors originated from a woman under 30 with Graves' hyperthyroidism.

The gene calls are TRBV24-1 and TRBJ1-1; possibly TRBD1 for D (5 bases). The CDR3 sequence is 12 residues long. The germline V and J ends were trimmed by 2 bases and 11 bases, with 11 bases remaining between them. The germline V gene has CDR1 KGHDR and CDR2 SFDVKD. The CDR3 loop is CATSDWGDLAFF. In DNA form, the CDR3 reads TGTGCCACCAGTGATTGGGGGGACCTGGCTTTCTTT.

This clonotype was detected many times. V gene TRBV5-1 combines with J gene TRBJ2-2; TRBD1 is a possible D gene (6 bases). The germline gives CDR1 SGHRS, CDR2 YFSETQ. V lost 2 bases, J lost 6 bases, and 17 bases lay in between. The CDR3 extends over 16 amino acids. DNA of the CDR3: TGCGCCAGCAGCTTATCAACAGGGTATACTCCCGGGGAGCTGTTTTTT. This gives the protein CASSLSTGYTPGELFF.

This clonotype appeared a few times. The chain has TRBV6-1 and TRBJ2-7; 11 bases map to TRBD2. The V gene's germline CDR1 is MNHNS and CDR2 SASEGT. J was trimmed by 0 bases and V by 4 bases; bases with no gene match: 2. This CDR3 is built from 15 residues. The CDR3 here is CASSVGLAGSYEQYF. CDR3 bases: TGTGCCAGCAGTGTAGGACTAGCGGGCTCCTACGAGCAGTACTTC.

This clonotype was counted between two and nine times. This sequence joins TRBV20-1 and TRBJ2-3, with TRBD2 identical over 10 bases. Germline loops: CDR1 DFQATT, CDR2 SNEGSKA (reference sequence). Losses at the gene ends were 3 bases for V and 3 bases for J; bases not matched to a gene: 15. The CDR3 spans 18 residues. The CDR3 DNA follows: TGCAGTGCTAGGAGCCTAGCGGGAGCGGGTCACGCGACAGATACGCAGTATTTT. Translation gives CSARSLAGAGHATDTQYF.

This clonotype appeared many times. V and J are TRBV3-1 and TRBJ1-1; D remains unclear. The V gene's germline CDR1 is LGHDT and CDR2 YNNKEL (reference sequence). This CDR3 contains 14 residues. V lost 4 bases and J 0 bases, leaving 9 bases between the germline ends. CDR3 residues: CASSPSGVNTEAFF. The CDR3 nucleotides are TGTGCCAGCAGCCCCTCCGGCGTGAACACTGAAGCTTTCTTT.

The chain couples TRBV20-1 to TRBJ2-2, with 11 bases fitting TRBD2. Germline CDR1 and CDR2: DFQATT and SNEGSKA (reference sequence). This CDR3 has 16 residues. J was trimmed by 6 bases and V by 6 bases; bases with no gene match: 12. The DNA of the CDR3 is TGCAGTGCCCCGGGACTAGCGGACCGGTGGGCCGGGGAGCTGTTTTTT. Translating gives CSAPGLADRWAGELFF.

Ten or more counts support this clonotype. This chain connects TRBV5-1 to TRBJ1-2; 9 bases agree with TRBD1. Germline CDR1 reads SGHRS; CDR2 reads YFSETQ. CDR3 length equals 13 residues. V trimming: 4 bases; J trimming: 4 bases; junction bases outside the gene matches: 2. The CDR3 DNA reads TGCGCCAGCAGCACGGACAGGGGCTATGGCTACACCTTC. Protein sequence: CASSTDRGYGYTF.

There are many counts of this clonotype. This sequence joins TRBV3-1 and TRBJ2-1; D uncertain. The V and J ends lost 5 bases and 7 bases respectively, with 12 bases between them. CDR3 length equals 13 residues. Germline CDR1 LGHDT, CDR2 YNNKEL (reference sequence). CDR3 loop: CASSGLNLNEQFF. DNA of the CDR3: TGTGCCAGCAGCGGCCTAAACTTAAATGAGCAGTTCTTC.

This sequence joins TRBV13 and TRBJ1-2; 7 bases align to TRBD1. This CDR3 is 16 amino acids long. CDR1 is PRHDT, CDR2 FYEKMQ, per germline (reference sequence). Losses at the gene ends were 4 bases for V and 4 bases for J; bases not matched to a gene: 12. CDR3 region: CASSSPSDRPGYGYTF. DNA of the CDR3: TGTGCCAGCAGCTCCCCCTCGGACAGGCCCGGCTATGGCTACACCTTC.